The TCR beta chain described here comes from a study of OX40 agonist ivuxolimab in advanced cancers. Whole-study context: Administration of intravenous ivuxolimab to patients occurred every 2 weeks at 0.01 to 10 mg/kg.

TCRdb's table, derived via immunoSEQ multiplex PCR, lists solely in-frame clones and lacks some. The data contain 90,000 to 100,000 clones, approximately 80% of them singletons. Comment on this clone: The antigen is undetermined.

Regarding the study as a whole: It was also the case that some nonresponders had low normalized T-cell clonal expansion.

Sequenced material: CD4+ or CD8+ T cells sorted from blood, taken in a trial of the OX40 agonist ivuxolimab. The sequence came from an adult with an advanced solid tumor such as melanoma, head and neck, liver or kidney cancer.

CDR3: CASFCLVSRNTEAFF. DNA of the CDR3: TGCGCCAGCTTTTGCCTGGTATCGAGGAACACTGAAGCTTTCTTT. The V and J genes are TRBV10-1 and TRBJ1-1, with unresolved D. V gave up 8 bases and J gave up 1 base, with 17 bases separating them. CDR3 length: 15 residues. Germline CDR1 reads WNHNN; CDR2 reads SYGVQD (reference sequence).